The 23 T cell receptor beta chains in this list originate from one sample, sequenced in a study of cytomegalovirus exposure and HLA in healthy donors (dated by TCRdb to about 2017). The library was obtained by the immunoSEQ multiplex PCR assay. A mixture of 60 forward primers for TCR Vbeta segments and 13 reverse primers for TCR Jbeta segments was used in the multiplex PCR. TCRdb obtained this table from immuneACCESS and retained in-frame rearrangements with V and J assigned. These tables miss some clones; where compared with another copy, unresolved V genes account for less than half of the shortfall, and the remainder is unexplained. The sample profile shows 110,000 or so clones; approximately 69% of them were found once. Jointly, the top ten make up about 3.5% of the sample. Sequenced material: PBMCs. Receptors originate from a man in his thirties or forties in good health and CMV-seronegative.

The CDR3 is CASTSTGGDTEAFF. In DNA, the CDR3 is TGTGCCAGTACTTCGACAGGGGGAGACACTGAAGCTTTCTTT. V is TRBV19 and J is TRBJ1-1, with 9 bases aligning to TRBD1. Germline V gene data show CDR1 as LNHDA and CDR2 as SQIVND (reference sequence). The CDR3 runs to 14 residues. V lost 7 bases to trimming and J lost 3 bases; unmatched junction nucleotides: 6.

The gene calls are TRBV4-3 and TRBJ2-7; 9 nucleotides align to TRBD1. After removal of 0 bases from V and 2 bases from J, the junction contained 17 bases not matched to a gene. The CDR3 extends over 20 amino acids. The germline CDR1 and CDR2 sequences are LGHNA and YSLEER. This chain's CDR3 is CASSQDSLGHGTGNPYEQYF. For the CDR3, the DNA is TGCGCCAGCAGCCAAGATTCTCTAGGACATGGGACAGGGAACCCCTACGAGCAGTACTTC.

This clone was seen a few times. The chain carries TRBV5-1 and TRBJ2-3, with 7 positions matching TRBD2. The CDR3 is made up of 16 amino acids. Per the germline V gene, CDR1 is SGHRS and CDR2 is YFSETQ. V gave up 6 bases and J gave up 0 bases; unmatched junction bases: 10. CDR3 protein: CASIPTGTNSTDTQYF. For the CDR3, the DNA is TGCGCCAGCATCCCCACCGGGACTAATAGCACAGATACGCAGTATTTT.

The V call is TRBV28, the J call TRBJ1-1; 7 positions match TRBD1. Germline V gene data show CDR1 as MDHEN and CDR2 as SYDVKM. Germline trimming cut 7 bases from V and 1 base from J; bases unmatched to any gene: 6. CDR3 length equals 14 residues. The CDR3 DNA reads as TGTGCCAGCATATTGGCAGGGGGGAACACTGAAGCTTTCTTT. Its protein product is CASILAGGNTEAFF.

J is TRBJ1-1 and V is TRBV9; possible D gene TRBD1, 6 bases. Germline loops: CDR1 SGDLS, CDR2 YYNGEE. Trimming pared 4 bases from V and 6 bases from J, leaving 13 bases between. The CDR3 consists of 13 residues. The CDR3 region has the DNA TGTGCCAGCAGCCCCACAGGGATCGCTGAAGCTTTCTTT. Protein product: CASSPTGIAEAFF.

The CDR3 reads CASMDRGSTEAFF. The CDR3 DNA is TGTGCCAGCATGGACAGGGGGTCGACTGAAGCTTTCTTT. The V gene is TRBV2, the J gene TRBJ1-1, with 10 bases lining up with TRBD1. The CDR3 runs to 13 residues. Germline CDR1 and CDR2: SNHLY and FYNNEI. The V and J ends lost 7 bases and 5 bases, in that order; junction bases with no gene match: 4.

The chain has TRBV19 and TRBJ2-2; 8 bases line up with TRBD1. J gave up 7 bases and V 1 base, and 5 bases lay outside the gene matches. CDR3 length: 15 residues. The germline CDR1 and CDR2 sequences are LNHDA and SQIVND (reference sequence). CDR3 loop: CASSIVSTGDGELFF. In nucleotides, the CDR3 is TGTGCCAGTAGTATAGTTTCGACAGGGGACGGGGAGCTGTTTTTT.

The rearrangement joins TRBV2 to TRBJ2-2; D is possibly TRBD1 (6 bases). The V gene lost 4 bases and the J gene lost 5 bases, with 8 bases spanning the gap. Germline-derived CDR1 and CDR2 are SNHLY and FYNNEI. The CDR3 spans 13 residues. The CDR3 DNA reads TGTGCCAGCAGTGCAAGGGGGACCGGGGAGCTGTTTTTT. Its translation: CASSARGTGELFF. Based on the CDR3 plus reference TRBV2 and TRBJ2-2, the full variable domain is EPEVTQTPSHQVTQMGQEVILRCVPISNHLYFYWYRQILGQKVEFLVSFYNNEISEKSEIFDDQFSVERPDGSNFTLKIRSTKLEDSAMYFCASSARGTGELFFGEGSRLTVL.

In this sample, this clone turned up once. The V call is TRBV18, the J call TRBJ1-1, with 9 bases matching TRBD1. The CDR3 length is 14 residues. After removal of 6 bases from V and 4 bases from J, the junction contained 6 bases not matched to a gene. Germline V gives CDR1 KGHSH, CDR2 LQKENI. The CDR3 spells CASSPLDRGTEAFF. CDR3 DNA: TGTGCCAGCTCGCCTCTGGACAGGGGCACTGAAGCTTTCTTT.

The CDR3 sequence is CSVPVGQGASYEQYF. CDR3 sequence (DNA): TGCAGCGTACCGGTTGGGCAGGGGGCATCCTACGAGCAGTACTTC. The chain is built from TRBV29-1 and TRBJ2-7; 8 positions agree with TRBD1. The J segment lost 1 base and the V segment lost 6 bases, leaving 11 bases of the junction unmatched. Germline CDR1 reads SQVTM; CDR2 reads ANQGSEA. CDR3 length: 15 amino acids.

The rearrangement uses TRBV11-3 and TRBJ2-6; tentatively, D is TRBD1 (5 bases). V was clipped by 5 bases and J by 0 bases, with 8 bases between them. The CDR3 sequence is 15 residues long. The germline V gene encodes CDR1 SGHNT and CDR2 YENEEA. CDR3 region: CASSPQGSGANVLTF. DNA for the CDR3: TGTGCCAGCAGCCCCCAGGGCTCTGGGGCCAACGTCCTGACTTTC.

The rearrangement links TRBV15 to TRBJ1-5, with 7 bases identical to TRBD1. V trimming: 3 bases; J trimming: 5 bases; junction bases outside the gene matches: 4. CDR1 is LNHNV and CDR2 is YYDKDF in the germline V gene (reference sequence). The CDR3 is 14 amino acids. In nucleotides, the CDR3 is TGTGCCACCAGCAGGTCCACAGGGGATCAGCCCCAGCATTTT. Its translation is CATSRSTGDQPQHF.

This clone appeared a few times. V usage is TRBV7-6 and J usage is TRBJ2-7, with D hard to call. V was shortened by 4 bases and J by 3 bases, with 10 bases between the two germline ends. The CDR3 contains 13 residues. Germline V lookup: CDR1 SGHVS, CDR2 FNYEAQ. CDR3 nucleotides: TGTGCCAGCAGCTATTCCTTATACTACGAGCAGTACTTC. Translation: CASSYSLYYEQYF.

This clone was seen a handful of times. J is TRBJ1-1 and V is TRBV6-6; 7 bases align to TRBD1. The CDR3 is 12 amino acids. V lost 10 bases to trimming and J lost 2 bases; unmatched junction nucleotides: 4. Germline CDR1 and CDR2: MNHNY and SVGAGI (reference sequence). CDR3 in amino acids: CATGTENTEAFF. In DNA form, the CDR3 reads TGTGCCACTGGGACAGAAAACACTGAAGCTTTCTTT.

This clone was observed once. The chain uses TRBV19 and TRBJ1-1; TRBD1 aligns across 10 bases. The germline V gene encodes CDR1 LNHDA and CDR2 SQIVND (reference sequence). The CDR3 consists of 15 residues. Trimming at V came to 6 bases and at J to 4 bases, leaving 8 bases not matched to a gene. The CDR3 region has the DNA TGTGCCAGTAGGCCCCGACAGGGGGCGCCCACTGAAGCTTTCTTT. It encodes CASRPRQGAPTEAFF.

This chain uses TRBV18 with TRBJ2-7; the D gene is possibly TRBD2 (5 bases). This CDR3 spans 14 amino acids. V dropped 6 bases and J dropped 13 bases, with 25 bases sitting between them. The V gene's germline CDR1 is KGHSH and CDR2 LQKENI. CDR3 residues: CASSLGYSIPGSYF. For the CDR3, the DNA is TGTGCCAGCTCCTTAGGGTACAGTATCCCGGGGTCCTACTTC.

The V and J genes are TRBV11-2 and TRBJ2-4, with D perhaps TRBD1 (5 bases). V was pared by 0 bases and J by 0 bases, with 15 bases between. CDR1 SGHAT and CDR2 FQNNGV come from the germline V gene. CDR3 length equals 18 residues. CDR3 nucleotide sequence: TGTGCCAGCAGCTTAGAGGGGTGGCAGGGAAAAGCCAAAAACATTCAGTACTTC. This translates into CASSLEGWQGKAKNIQYF.

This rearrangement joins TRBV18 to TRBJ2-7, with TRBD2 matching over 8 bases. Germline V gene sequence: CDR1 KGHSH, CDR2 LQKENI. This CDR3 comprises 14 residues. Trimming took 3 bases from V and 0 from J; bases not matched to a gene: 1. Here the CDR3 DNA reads TGTGCCAGCTCACCTAGCGGGGCCTCCTACGAGCAGTACTTC. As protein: CASSPSGASYEQYF. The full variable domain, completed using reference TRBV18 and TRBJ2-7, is NAGVMQNPRHLVRRRGQEARLRCSPMKGHSHVYWYRQLPEEGLKFMVYLQKENIIDESGMPKERFSAEFPKEGPSILRIQQVVRGDSAAYFCASSPSGASYEQYFGPGTRLTVT.

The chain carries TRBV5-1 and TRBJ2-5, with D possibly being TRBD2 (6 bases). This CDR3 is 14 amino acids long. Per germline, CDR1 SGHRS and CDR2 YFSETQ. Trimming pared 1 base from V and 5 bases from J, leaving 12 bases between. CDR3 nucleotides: TGCGCCAGCAGCTTGACTAGCCCCATTGAGACCCAGTACTTC. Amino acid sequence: CASSLTSPIETQYF.

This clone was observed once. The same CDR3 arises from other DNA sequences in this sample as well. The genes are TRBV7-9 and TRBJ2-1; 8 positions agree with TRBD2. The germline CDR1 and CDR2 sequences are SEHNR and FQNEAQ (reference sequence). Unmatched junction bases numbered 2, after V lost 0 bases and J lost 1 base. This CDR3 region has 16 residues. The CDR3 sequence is CASSLALAGSYNEQFF. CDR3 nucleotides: TGTGCCAGCAGCTTAGCGCTAGCGGGTTCCTACAATGAGCAGTTCTTC.

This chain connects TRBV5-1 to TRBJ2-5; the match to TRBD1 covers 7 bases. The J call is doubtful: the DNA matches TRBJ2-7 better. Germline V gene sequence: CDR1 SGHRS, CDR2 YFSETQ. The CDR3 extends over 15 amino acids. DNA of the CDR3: TGCGCCAGCAGCCGTGACACCGGGACAGCCTACGAGCAGTACTTC. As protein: CASSRDTGTAYEQYF.

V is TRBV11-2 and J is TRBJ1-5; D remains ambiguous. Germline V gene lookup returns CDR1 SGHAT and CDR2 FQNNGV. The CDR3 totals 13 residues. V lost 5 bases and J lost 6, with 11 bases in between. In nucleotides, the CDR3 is TGTGCCAGCAGCCGAGGGTCCGGTCAGCCCCAGCATTTT. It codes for CASSRGSGQPQHF.

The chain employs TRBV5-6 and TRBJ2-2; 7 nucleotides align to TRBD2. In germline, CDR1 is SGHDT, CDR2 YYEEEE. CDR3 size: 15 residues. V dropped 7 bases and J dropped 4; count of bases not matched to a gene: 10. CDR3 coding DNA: TGTGCCAGCCTTGCGGGAGCGGTTCGCACCGGGGAGCTGTTTTTT. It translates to CASLAGAVRTGELFF.